The 24 T cell receptor beta chains presented below share a single source sample, sequenced in a study of post-analysis software for immune sequencing data. Findings and caveats of the study: Relative to controls, patients had a handful of TRBV segments at higher frequency, with TRBV5-6, TRBV5-1 and TRBV20-1 among these.

Unique molecular identifiers featured in each of the TCR beta cDNA libraries. TCRdb re-derived calls from the PCR reads in MiXCR, one entry per CDR3 protein. Here the sample spans hundreds of thousands of distinct CDR3 sequences, 44% being singletons. No cognate antigen is known for these TCRs. The sequenced material came from blood. The receptors were gathered from a girl between 5 and 17 years old with multiple sclerosis.

In nucleotides, the CDR3 is TGCAGCGTTAGTCTAGGGCAGGGCCCCTACAATGAGCAGTTCTTC. Amino acids: CSVSLGQGPYNEQFF. V usage is TRBV29-1 and J usage is TRBJ2-1, with D perhaps matching TRBD1 (5 bases). CDR1 and CDR2 from the germline V gene are SQVTM and ANQGSEA. The V end lost 5 bases, the J end lost 2 bases, and 16 bases lay between the germline ends. The CDR3 has 15 amino acids.

This clonotype was detected only a few times. The chain employs TRBV12-3 or TRBV12-4 and TRBJ2-7, with D tentatively TRBD1 (5 bases). This CDR3 region has 14 residues. V lost 9 bases to trimming and J lost 2 bases, with 17 bases between them. CDR3 bases: TGTGCCAGTAATTCCATCAGGGTCACCTACGAGCAGTACTTC. It is translated as CASNSIRVTYEQYF.

This clonotype occurred a few times. The chain has TRBV20-1 and TRBJ2-7; 9 nucleotides line up with TRBD1. The ends lost 6 bases at V and 1 base at J; junction bases unmatched: 10. The CDR3 loop spans 15 amino acids. CDR1 is DFQATT and CDR2 is SNEGSKA in the germline V gene (reference sequence). Here the CDR3 DNA reads TGCAGTGCAACACACCCGGGACAGGGATCCTACGAGCAGTACTTC. Translation: CSATHPGQGSYEQYF.

This sequence joins TRBV6-5 and TRBJ1-1; D perhaps matches TRBD1 (5 bases). This CDR3 has 16 amino acids. Germline-derived CDR1 and CDR2 are MNHEY and SVGAGI. Between the trimmed V and J ends, which lost 6 bases and 1 base, there was a span of 18 bases. The CDR3 protein is CASRAVPGPTNTEAFF. DNA of the CDR3: TGTGCCAGCAGGGCCGTCCCGGGACCGACGAACACTGAAGCTTTCTTT.

The rearrangement links TRBV15 to TRBJ1-2; no clear D gene. Germline V gene sequence: CDR1 LNHNV, CDR2 YYDKDF (reference sequence). This CDR3 comprises 13 residues. V was cut by 3 bases and J by 8 bases, with 13 bases left in between. DNA of the CDR3: TGTGCCACCAGCAGGCCAGCTCCTATGGGCTACACCTTC. Protein: CATSRPAPMGYTF.

The V gene is TRBV6-2 or TRBV6-3, the J gene TRBJ1-1; TRBD1 aligns across 9 bases. J gave up 6 bases and V 4 bases, and 6 bases lay outside the gene matches. This CDR3 has 14 residues. Germline-derived CDR1 and CDR2 are MNHEY and SVGEGT. The CDR3 DNA is TGTGCCAGCAGTTCACAGGGGGCGAGGTCTGAAGCTTTCTTT. It translates to CASSSQGARSEAFF.

The J gene is TRBJ2-3, the V gene TRBV5-6; D is undetermined. This CDR3 has 12 amino acids. Trimming shortened V by 4 bases and J by 3 bases, and 6 bases separated the two germline ends. CDR1 is SGHDT, CDR2 YYEEEE, per germline. This CDR3 reads CASSEETDTQYF. Written as DNA, the CDR3 is TGTGCCAGCAGCGAAGAAACAGATACGCAGTATTTT.

V usage is TRBV12-3 or TRBV12-4 and J usage is TRBJ1-1; D gene uncertain. This CDR3 spans 14 amino acids. V dropped 3 bases and J dropped 0 bases, with 8 bases sitting between them. CDR3 bases: TGTGCCAGCAGTTTCATTACCTTGAACACTGAAGCTTTCTTT. Its protein product is CASSFITLNTEAFF.

The V and J genes are TRBV2 and TRBJ1-4; D call uncertain. The V gene's germline CDR1 is SNHLY and CDR2 FYNNEI. The CDR3 sequence is 13 residues long. V was clipped by 6 bases and J by 8 bases, with 13 bases between them. In DNA form, the CDR3 reads TGTGCCAGCAGGGCCACGGGAGCCGAAAAACTGTTTTTT. Translating gives CASRATGAEKLFF.

The V and J genes are TRBV5-5 and TRBJ2-5; D remains ambiguous. The CDR3 is 14 residues long. Germline V CDR1 and CDR2: SGHKS, YYEKEE (reference sequence). Trimming removed 1 base from V and 5 bases from J, with 12 bases in between. In DNA form, the CDR3 reads TGTGCCAGCAGCTTGCTCACCCTCGGCGAGACCCAGTACTTC. It encodes CASSLLTLGETQYF.

J is TRBJ2-1 and V is TRBV12-3 or TRBV12-4; tentatively, D is TRBD2 (5 bases). This CDR3 region has 15 residues. The V end lost 4 bases, the J end lost 8 bases, and 18 bases lay between the germline ends. The CDR3 loop reads CASSSYGPGRDEQFF. The CDR3 coding sequence is TGTGCCAGCAGTTCCTACGGTCCGGGAAGAGATGAGCAGTTCTTC.

In its sample, this clonotype was seen a few times. The chain recombines TRBV6-1 with TRBJ1-2; 8 bases are a match to TRBD1. V trimming: 1 base; J trimming: 7 bases; junction bases outside the gene matches: 5. This CDR3 comprises 14 residues. Germline V gene data show CDR1 as MNHNS and CDR2 as SASEGT. CDR3 coding DNA: TGTGCCAGCAGTGAAGGGCAGGGGGCGAGTGGCTACACCTTC. Translated, it gives CASSEGQGASGYTF.

The rearrangement joins TRBV15 to TRBJ1-1; D might be TRBD1 (6 bases). The germline V gene has CDR1 LNHNV and CDR2 YYDKDF (reference sequence). Deletions cut 1 base from V and 2 bases from J, with 8 bases between. This CDR3 is built from 14 residues. CDR3 sequence: CATSRGGGNTEAFF. In nucleotides, the CDR3 is TGTGCCACCAGCAGAGGGGGGGGCAACACTGAAGCTTTCTTT.

This clonotype was counted only a few times. The chain recombines TRBV10-3 with TRBJ2-7; possible D gene TRBD1, 6 bases. The V end lost 5 bases, the J end lost 0 bases, and 11 bases lay between the germline ends. The V gene's germline CDR1 is ENHRY and CDR2 SYGVKD. The CDR3 is made up of 14 amino acids. The CDR3 region is CAISSRDTSYEQYF. The CDR3 region has the DNA TGTGCCATCAGTTCTCGGGACACCTCCTACGAGCAGTACTTC.

The chain has TRBV20-1 and TRBJ2-7; D unclear. Per germline, CDR1 DFQATT and CDR2 SNEGSKA (reference sequence). Trimming took off 5 bases at V and 7 bases at J, with 21 bases between the two ends. There are 14 residues in the CDR3. CDR3 region: CSAPPAQGFREQYF. CDR3 bases: TGCAGTGCTCCCCCGGCTCAAGGATTCCGAGAGCAGTACTTC.

This clonotype showed up just a few times. CDR3 sequence (DNA): TGCGCCAGCAGTGAGGAGTATAATTCACCCCTCCACTTT. Residues: CASSEEYNSPLHF. V and J are TRBV5-1 and TRBJ1-6; D gene uncertain. V was pared by 5 bases and J by 4 bases, with 7 bases between. The germline V gene encodes CDR1 SGHRS and CDR2 YFSETQ. The CDR3 covers 13 residues.

The rearrangement joins TRBV20-1 to TRBJ2-1, with 8 bases that match TRBD2. The CDR3 has 15 amino acids. Germline loops: CDR1 DFQATT, CDR2 SNEGSKA (reference sequence). V shed 3 bases and J 8 bases; nucleotides not matched to a gene: 12. Here the CDR3 DNA reads TGCAGTGCTAGGGCGTCGAGCGGGAGTCGGGATGAGCAGTTCTTC. Protein product: CSARASSGSRDEQFF.

This rearrangement joins TRBV5-1 to TRBJ2-1, with D perhaps matching TRBD1 or TRBD2 (7 bases each). Trimming removed 2 bases from V and 4 bases from J, with 16 bases in between. CDR3 length equals 16 residues. The V gene's germline CDR1 is SGHRS and CDR2 YFSETQ. The CDR3 DNA reads as TGCGCCAGCAGCTTATTGAGACAGGGAGGGTACAATGAGCAGTTCTTC. Amino acid sequence: CASSLLRQGGYNEQFF. The full variable domain, in which reference TRBV5-1 and TRBJ2-1 provide the parts outside the CDR3, is KAGVTQTPRYLIKTRGQQVTLSCSPISGHRSVSWYQQTPGQGLQFLFEYFSETQRNKGNFPGRFSGRQFSNSRSEMNVSTLELGDSALYLCASSLLRQGGYNEQFFGPGTRLTVL.

V is TRBV12-3 or TRBV12-4 and J is TRBJ2-1; the D is unclear. Trimming took 3 bases from V and 4 from J, leaving 13 bases between them. The CDR3 extends over 15 amino acids. The CDR3 nucleotides are TGTGCCAGCAGTTTGGGTTGGTTACAATACAATGAGCAGTTCTTC. This translates into CASSLGWLQYNEQFF.

In this sample, this clonotype turned up a few times. The chain is built from TRBV12-3 or TRBV12-4 and TRBJ2-1; TRBD1 might be the D (6 bases). V was cut by 9 bases and J by 6 bases, with 12 bases left in between. The CDR3 is 12 amino acids. CDR3 residues: CASLTGFNEQFF. CDR3 nucleotides: TGTGCCAGTCTCACAGGGTTCAATGAGCAGTTCTTC.

The chain uses TRBV5-1 and TRBJ2-1; 15 nucleotides match TRBD2. The CDR3 sequence is 16 residues long. The germline V gene has CDR1 SGHRS and CDR2 YFSETQ. With 4 bases clipped from V and 7 bases from J, the junction kept 6 bases outside the gene matches. CDR3: CASSDWTSGRVNEQFF. DNA for the CDR3: TGCGCCAGCAGCGATTGGACTAGCGGGAGGGTTAATGAGCAGTTCTTC.

A word on this clonotype: Given the absence of the conserved phenylalanine or tryptophan at the CDR3 end, a read error is likely. The chain joins TRBV12-3 or TRBV12-4 to TRBJ2-7; no reliable D call. The germline V and J ends were trimmed by 8 bases and 0 bases, with 8 bases remaining between them. The CDR3 length is 12 residues. DNA for the CDR3: TGTGCCAGCTCGGGCAACTCCTACGAGCAGTACTGC. As protein: CASSGNSYEQYC.

V usage is TRBV4-1 and J usage is TRBJ2-7; a weak D match, TRBD2 (5 bases). V dropped 6 bases and J dropped 5 bases, with 23 bases sitting between them. The germline V gene has CDR1 MGHRA and CDR2 YSYEKL. The CDR3 has 16 residues. CDR3 bases: TGCGCCAGCAGGAATTCGGCGGAGGAGATTAAGGACGAGCAGTACTTC. Translating gives CASRNSAEEIKDEQYF.

The table lists this clonotype with a few counts. The chain has TRBV7-2 and TRBJ1-2; no clear D. Germline CDR1 and CDR2: SGHTA and FQGNSA. This CDR3 spans 13 amino acids. The ends were cut back, 4 bases at V and 2 bases at J, with 8 bases in the middle. DNA of the CDR3: TGTGCCAGCAGCTCGTCGCACAACTATGGCTACACCTTC. Translating it yields CASSSSHNYGYTF.